This TCR beta chain comes out of a study of T cell responses to AZD1222 COVID-19 vaccine. Overall study: Researchers grouped second doses given at about 4 or about 12 weeks into one pool. Overall study findings and caveats: Every sample of the repertoires postdated the peak T cell response. Regions 160-218 and 743-854 held dominance among vaccine-associated CD4 TCRs, which spanned spike. Among AZD1222 vaccinees, only 5 or 6 were seropositive at baseline.

Germline CDR1 KGHSH, CDR2 LQKENI. The length of the CDR3 is 16 residues. Unmatched junction bases numbered 10, after V lost 6 bases and J lost 4 bases. Assay used: immunoSEQ multiplex PCR; TCRdb lists only in-frame clones, some missing. The sample yields some 120,000 clones, 88% seen once. On this clone itself: Its antigen is as yet unknown.

The receptor was derived from an adult in good health. The rearrangement links TRBV18 to TRBJ1-5, with 9 bases matching TRBD1. This material consisted of peripheral blood, taken on day 0 of AZD1222 vaccination. The DNA of the CDR3 is TGTGCCAGCTCCCCCTGGGACAGGGTCGGGAATCAGCCCCAGCATTTT. Its protein product is CASSPWDRVGNQPQHF.